The 18 T cell receptor beta chains reported below all come from one sample, sequenced in a study of Ad26.COV2.S vaccination and SARS-CoV-2 variants. The treatment here: 15 to 20 received Ad26.COV2.S at low or high dose, single or two shots; about five received placebo; per-sample allocation not given. Sampling occurred on day 63 after the first vaccine or placebo injection. Sequencing was performed with immunoSEQ multiplex PCR; in TCRdb, only in-frame clones are kept and a portion is missing. The repertoire consists of around 270,000 clones, with about 83% occurring once and the leading ten covering about 2.7%. Sequences were derived from peripheral blood, sampled in a trial of Ad26.COV2.S vaccine versus placebo. The receptor source for this set is a person aged 18 to 59 who received the Ad26.COV2.S COVID-19 vaccine or a placebo.

The rearrangement uses TRBV5-4 and TRBJ2-5; a possible D gene is TRBD2 (5 bases). The CDR3 runs 15 residues. The V end lost 3 bases, the J end lost 5 bases, and 17 bases lay between the germline ends. Per the germline V gene, CDR1 is SGHNT and CDR2 is YYREEE (reference sequence). CDR3 coding DNA: TGTGCCAGCAGCTGGTGGGTCCAGGAGCGGGAGACCCAGTACTTC. Translation gives CASSWWVQERETQYF.

This rearrangement joins TRBV11-2 to TRBJ1-2; D possibly corresponds to TRBD1 (6 bases). The germline gives CDR1 SGHAT, CDR2 FQNNGV. The CDR3 sequence is 13 residues long. V was trimmed by 4 bases and J by 8 bases, leaving 14 bases between them. CDR3 DNA sequence: TGTGCCAGCAGCTCCGCGGCAGGGGCAGGCTACACCTTC. Translating gives CASSSAAGAGYTF.

J is TRBJ2-3 and V is TRBV4-3; tentative D call: TRBD2 (5 bases). The CDR3 loop spans 14 amino acids. Germline V gives CDR1 LGHNA, CDR2 YSLEER. Trimming pared 4 bases from V and 0 bases from J, leaving 8 bases between. CDR3 sequence reads: CASSPTGSTDTQYF. DNA for the CDR3: TGCGCCAGCAGCCCGACGGGGAGCACAGATACGCAGTATTTT.

The J gene is TRBJ2-1, the V gene TRBV4-1; TRBD2 agrees at 10 bases. Germline V gene sequence: CDR1 MGHRA, CDR2 YSYEKL. CDR3 length: 16 amino acids. The V segment lost 2 bases and the J segment 3 bases; nucleotides outside the gene matches: 4. The CDR3 sequence is CASSQISGGSYNEQFF. The CDR3 DNA sequence: TGCGCCAGCAGCCAAATTAGCGGGGGGAGCTACAATGAGCAGTTCTTC.

The V and J genes are TRBV3-1 (or the pseudogene TRBV3-2) and TRBJ2-7; 10 bases are a match to TRBD2. From germline, CDR1 is LGHDT and CDR2 YNNKEL (reference sequence). Trimming took 0 bases from V and 11 from J; bases not matched to a gene: 13. The CDR3 spans 16 residues. This CDR3 is CASSQDVTLAGRSEYV. CDR3 coding DNA: TGTGCCAGCAGCCAAGATGTCACACTAGCGGGACGGTCAGAGTACGTC.

V and J are TRBV5-1 and TRBJ2-2; no definite D call. The CDR3 loop spans 14 amino acids. The ends were cut back, 5 bases at V and 8 bases at J, with 16 bases in the middle. The germline V gene encodes CDR1 SGHRS and CDR2 YFSETQ. CDR3 coding DNA: TGCGCCAGCAGTTCCAGTTCGTTATCGGGGGAGCTGTTTTTT. Translated: CASSSSSLSGELFF.

V usage is TRBV7-2 and J usage is TRBJ2-3; 8 positions agree with TRBD2. Trimming at V came to 7 bases and at J to 2 bases, leaving 8 bases not matched to a gene. Germline assignment: CDR1 SGHTA and CDR2 FQGNSA. The CDR3 covers 15 residues. CDR3 bases: TGTGCCAGCAACCCCGGGGGGGCCTTCACAGATACGCAGTATTTT. Translating gives CASNPGGAFTDTQYF.

CDR3 DNA: TGTGCCAGTACGGGGGCGGGGGAGACCCAGTACTTC. This encodes CASTGAGETQYF. This chain joins TRBV19 and TRBJ2-5; D may correspond to TRBD1 or TRBD2 (6 bases each). From germline, CDR1 is LNHDA and CDR2 SQIVND (reference sequence). This CDR3 spans 12 amino acids. V was clipped by 7 bases and J by 5 bases, with 11 bases between them.

The chain uses TRBV19 and TRBJ2-1, with 9 bases fitting TRBD2. CDR3 length: 15 amino acids. With V trimmed by 5 bases and J by 4 bases, 6 bases remained unmatched. CDR1 and CDR2 from the germline V gene are LNHDA and SQIVND (reference sequence). The DNA of the CDR3 is TGTGCCAGTAGTCTAGCGGGAAATCCTTACAATGAGCAGTTCTTC. Protein: CASSLAGNPYNEQFF.

This sequence joins TRBV30 and TRBJ1-2; D might be TRBD1 (5 bases). Germline V CDR1 and CDR2: GTSNPN, SVGIG (reference sequence). Trimming shortened V by 1 base and J by 3 bases, and 15 bases separated the two germline ends. This CDR3 has 15 residues. The CDR3, as DNA: TGTGCCTGGAGTGAGGGCAAGGGGCTCCACTATGGCTACACCTTC. Translated: CAWSEGKGLHYGYTF.

The rearrangement joins TRBV12-3 or TRBV12-4 to TRBJ1-3, with no clear D. Trimming shortened V by 0 bases and J by 8 bases, and 8 bases separated the two germline ends. CDR3 length equals 13 residues. CDR3 loop: CASSLAQRDTIYF. The CDR3 DNA follows: TGTGCCAGCAGTTTAGCGCAGCGAGACACCATATATTTT.

The chain uses TRBV10-3 and TRBJ2-1; no clear D gene. V was pared by 4 bases and J by 5 bases, with 12 bases between. Germline assignment: CDR1 ENHRY and CDR2 SYGVKD. This CDR3 has 14 amino acids. This CDR3 reads CAISGSLLDNEQFF. CDR3 sequence (DNA): TGTGCCATCAGTGGATCTCTACTGGACAATGAGCAGTTCTTC.

The chain employs TRBV5-1 and TRBJ1-1, with 9 bases identical to TRBD1. The CDR3 spans 15 residues. Germline CDR1 and CDR2: SGHRS and YFSETQ. J lost 4 bases, V lost 6 bases, and 10 bases had no gene match. The CDR3 coding sequence is TGCGCCAGCACGGACAGGGGAACTAAGAGCACTGAAGCTTTCTTT. This codes for CASTDRGTKSTEAFF.

The chain has TRBV3-1 (or the pseudogene TRBV3-2) and TRBJ1-5, with 10 nucleotides matching TRBD1. Germline CDR1 reads LGHDT; CDR2 reads YNNKEL (reference sequence). V dropped 1 base and J dropped 9; count of bases not matched to a gene: 9. The CDR3 is made up of 16 amino acids. The CDR3 reads CASSQVMTGGPRPQHF. The DNA for the CDR3 is TGTGCCAGCAGCCAAGTTATGACAGGGGGCCCTCGGCCCCAGCATTTT.

This chain uses TRBV5-1 with TRBJ2-7; D may correspond to TRBD1 or TRBD2 (5 bases each). The germline gives CDR1 SGHRS, CDR2 YFSETQ. The CDR3 loop spans 15 amino acids. The ends were cut back, 0 bases at V and 3 bases at J, with 13 bases in the middle. This chain's CDR3 is CASSLGQGDLYEQYF. The CDR3 DNA is TGCGCCAGCAGCTTGGGGCAGGGAGATCTCTACGAGCAGTACTTC. The entire variable domain, with the rest obtained from reference TRBV5-1 and TRBJ2-7, is as follows: KAGVTQTPRYLIKTRGQQVTLSCSPISGHRSVSWYQQTPGQGLQFLFEYFSETQRNKGNFPGRFSGRQFSNSRSEMNVSTLELGDSALYLCASSLGQGDLYEQYFGPGTRLTVT.

The chain links TRBV20-1 to TRBJ2-7, with 7 bases aligning to TRBD1. Trimming cost V 3 bases and J 4 bases; bases outside gene matches: 9. The CDR3 length is 14 residues. In germline, CDR1 is DFQATT, CDR2 SNEGSKA (reference sequence). Here the CDR3 reads CSASGGQVLYEQYF. Written as DNA, the CDR3 is TGCAGTGCTAGTGGCGGACAGGTTTTATACGAGCAGTACTTC.

This clone appeared a few times. The rearrangement joins TRBV7-2 to TRBJ1-1; D is uncertain. Germline-derived CDR1 and CDR2 are SGHTA and FQGNSA. V was trimmed by 4 bases and J by 6 bases, leaving 18 bases between them. The CDR3 runs 15 residues. The CDR3 nucleotides are TGTGCCAGCAGCTCCACCCCGGGTGGAGTGGCTGAAGCTTTCTTT. It is translated as CASSSTPGGVAEAFF.

This clone was detected only a few times. The DNA for the CDR3 is TGTGCCAGCAGTTCCAGCTTGGGGTCAGGGAATCAGCCCCAGCATTTT. As protein: CASSSSLGSGNQPQHF. This chain connects TRBV27 to TRBJ1-5; perhaps TRBD1 as D (5 bases). Trimming took off 4 bases at V and 4 bases at J, with 17 bases between the two ends. The CDR3 contains 16 residues. The germline V gene encodes CDR1 MNHEY and CDR2 SMNVEV (reference sequence).